The 15 T cell receptor beta chains listed next were all sequenced from one sample in a study of T cells in women clearing cervical HPV infection. The data were produced by immunoSEQ multiplex PCR, yet TCRdb's version contains in-frame clones alone and is incomplete. Listed are 31,000 or so clones; 6.8% falls within the top ten. Specimen: blood buffy coat. Receptors originate from a woman between 18 and 70 years old with a cervical HPV16 infection that either progressed to CIN3+ or cleared (not recorded which).

On this clone: From the germline J gene comes the end of the CDR3, since the read stops 3 residues before it. This chain uses TRBV18 with TRBJ2-7; 11 nucleotides match TRBD1. The CDR3 runs 17 residues. Trimming at V came to 5 bases and at J to 5 bases, leaving 14 bases not matched to a gene. CDR1 and CDR2 (germline): KGHSH, LQKENI. CDR3 amino acids: CASSATLRTGGVDEQYF. CDR3 DNA, as far as it was read: TGTGCCAGCTCAGCTACCCTCAGGACAGGGGGCGTCGACGAG.

About this clone itself: The CDR3 end falls 3 residues outside the read, so it is completed with the germline J gene. The rearrangement links TRBV29-1 to TRBJ2-7; 9 bases align to TRBD2. The CDR3 loop spans 13 amino acids. Looked up from germline, CDR1 is SQVTM and CDR2 is ANQGSEA. Trimming took 6 bases from V and 3 from J; bases not matched to a gene: 6. The CDR3 is CSVKREAGYEQYF. The CDR3 DNA, read in part, is TGCAGCGTGAAGCGGGAGGCCGGCTACGAG.

A remark on this clone: The read ends 3 residues early relative to the CDR3; the germline J gene fills the gap. V and J are TRBV7-2 and TRBJ2-1; weak D call: TRBD2 (5 bases). The V end lost 11 bases, the J end lost 4 bases, and 9 bases lay between the germline ends. CDR1 and CDR2 from the germline V gene are SGHTA and FQGNSA. The CDR3 is made up of 11 amino acids. The CDR3 spells CAARLYNEQFF. Partial CDR3 DNA: TGTGCCGCCAGACTATACAATGAG. Full variable domain (missing parts from reference TRBV7-2 and TRBJ2-1): GAGVSQSPSNKVTEKGKDVELRCDPISGHTALYWYRQSLGQGLEFLIYFQGNSAPDKSGLPSDRFSAERTGGSVSTLTIQRTQQEDSAVYLCAARLYNEQFFGPGTRLTVL.

A remark on this clone: With the read ending 3 residues before the CDR3 end, the germline J gene is used to fill in that end. The chain uses TRBV11-2 and TRBJ2-3; 8 bases line up with TRBD1. The germline CDR1 and CDR2 sequences are SGHAT and FQNNGV. The CDR3 loop spans 15 amino acids. The trim removed 5 bases at V and 0 bases at J, leaving 4 bases unmatched. CDR3 bases read: TGTGCCAGCAGCAAACAGGGGGAGAGCACAGATACG. It specifies CASSKQGESTDT. The whole CDR3 is CASSKQGESTDTQYF.

Comment on this clone: A read error may account for a junction end that differs from germline. The observed sequence ends 3 residues before the CDR3 terminus, with the missing tail filled in from the germline J gene. J is TRBJ2-5 and V is TRBV20-1; D may be TRBD2 (6 bases). This CDR3 has 13 residues. Germline CDR1 and CDR2: DFQATT and SNEGSKA (reference sequence). The CDR3 reads CSAGDFGGETQYF. The sequenced part of the CDR3 DNA is TGCAGTGCTGGAGACTTCGGGGGAGAGACC.

For this clone: The read ends 3 residues early relative to the CDR3; the germline J gene fills the gap. The J gene is TRBJ1-3, the V gene TRBV12-3 or TRBV12-4, with no clear D. This CDR3 has 13 residues. V was shortened by 1 base and J by 7 bases, with 8 bases between the two germline ends. The CDR3 loop reads CASSLESVNTIYF. CDR3 DNA (partial): TGTGCCAGCAGTTTAGAGAGCGTGAACACC.

Comment on this clone: The DNA ends 3 residues before the CDR3 does, and the rest of the CDR3 is filled in from the germline J gene. This rearrangement joins TRBV20-1 to TRBJ1-3; D call uncertain. Germline V gene lookup returns CDR1 DFQATT and CDR2 SNEGSKA (reference sequence). This CDR3 is 13 amino acids long. This CDR3 reads CSARSGGSGEIYF. Incomplete CDR3 DNA: TGCAGTGCTAGATCGGGAGGGAGCGGTGAG.

Notes on this clone: The CDR3 end lies 3 residues beyond the end of the read and is filled in from the germline J gene. The rearrangement joins TRBV12-3 or TRBV12-4 to TRBJ1-1; 10 bases agree with TRBD1. This CDR3 is 17 amino acids long. V shed 6 bases and J 0 bases; nucleotides not matched to a gene: 10. The CDR3 loop is CASRADRGKGMNTEAFF. The CDR3 DNA, read in part, is TGTGCCAGCAGGGCGGACAGGGGGAAGGGGATGAACACTGAA.

With regard to this clone: Coverage ceases 3 residues before the CDR3 finishes, and the germline J gene fills in the end. This chain joins TRBV30 and TRBJ2-3; TRBD2 is a possible D gene (7 bases). V shed 4 bases and J shed 2 bases, with 25 bases lying between them. Germline assignment: CDR1 GTSNPN and CDR2 SVGIG (reference sequence). The CDR3 runs 18 residues. The DNA read from the CDR3 is TGTGCCTGGAACATTTGGCCCCCGGGGGGCCCCTCCACAGATACG. This codes for CAWNIWPPGGPSTDT. The CDR3, in full, reads CAWNIWPPGGPSTDTQYF.

Remarks on this clone: The read finishes 3 residues shy of the CDR3 end, and the germline J gene is used to complete it. This rearrangement joins TRBV5-1 to TRBJ1-2; D may be TRBD1 (5 bases). Germline V gene lookup returns CDR1 SGHRS and CDR2 YFSETQ. V lost 3 bases and J 3 bases, leaving 15 bases between the germline ends. The CDR3 contains 15 residues. The CDR3 loop is CASSSDRAGHYGYTF. The sequenced CDR3 bases are TGCGCCAGCAGCTCAGACAGAGCTGGACACTATGGC.

On this clone itself: The read is 3 residues too short to cover the CDR3 end, so that end is filled in from the germline J gene. V and J are TRBV7-2 and TRBJ2-4; possibly TRBD2 for D (6 bases). Germline CDR1 is SGHTA and CDR2 is FQGNSA. The CDR3 extends over 13 amino acids. The CDR3 loop is CASNPAGVRGQYF. The CDR3 bases that were read are TGTGCCAGCAATCCGGCCGGGGTGCGGGGT. The full variable domain, its missing parts supplied by reference TRBV7-2 and TRBJ2-4, is GAGVSQSPSNKVTEKGKDVELRCDPISGHTALYWYRQSLGQGLEFLIYFQGNSAPDKSGLPSDRFSAERTGGSVSTLTIQRTQQEDSAVYLCASNPAGVRGQYFGAGTRLSVL.

Notes on this clone: The CDR3 end is not reached by the read, which stops 3 residues before it; the germline J gene fills it in. The gene calls are TRBV19 and TRBJ1-2; perhaps TRBD1 as D (5 bases). Germline V gene data show CDR1 as LNHDA and CDR2 as SQIVND (reference sequence). Trimming took off 5 bases at V and 2 bases at J, with 9 bases between the two ends. This CDR3 contains 13 residues. CDR3 residues: CASSGRGNYGYTF. The sequenced CDR3 bases are TGTGCCAGTAGTGGGAGGGGAAACTATGGC. Together with reference TRBV19 and TRBJ1-2, the CDR3 gives the full variable domain: DGGITQSPKYLFRKEGQNVTLSCEQNLNHDAMYWYRQDPGQGLRLIYYSQIVNDFQKGDIAEGYSVSREKKESFPLTVTSAQKNPTAFYLCASSGRGNYGYTFGSGTRLTVV.

Worth noting for this clone: The read ends 3 residues shy of where the CDR3 ends; the end is completed using the germline J gene. V and J are TRBV7-6 and TRBJ1-4; 9 bases line up with TRBD1. The junction had 2 bases not matched to a gene; V was cut back by 1 base and J by 5 bases. The germline CDR1 and CDR2 sequences are SGHVS and FNYEAQ. This CDR3 contains 15 residues. CDR3 amino acids: CASSLVGTGNEKLFF. Partial CDR3 DNA: TGTGCCAGCAGCTTAGTAGGGACAGGGAATGAAAAA.

As regards this clone: The sequence runs out 3 residues before the end of the CDR3; the remainder is reconstructed from the germline J gene. J is TRBJ1-4 and V is TRBV20-1; D ambiguous. This CDR3 has 12 amino acids. The V gene lost 5 bases and the J gene lost 4 bases, with 8 bases spanning the gap. The germline CDR1 and CDR2 sequences are DFQATT and SNEGSKA (reference sequence). The CDR3 loop is CSAPVLNEKLFF. The part of the CDR3 DNA that was read is TGCAGTGCTCCCGTCCTTAATGAAAAA.

As concerns this clone: With the read ending 3 residues before the CDR3 end, the germline J gene is used to fill in that end. This rearrangement joins TRBV5-1 to TRBJ2-1, with TRBD2 matching over 7 bases. The germline CDR1 and CDR2 sequences are SGHRS and YFSETQ. CDR3 length: 15 amino acids. J lost 1 base, V lost 1 base, and 2 bases had no gene match. CDR3 in amino acids: CASSLTAGSYNEQFF. The sequenced part of the CDR3 DNA is TGCGCCAGCAGCTTGACAGCGGGATCCTACAATGAG.